The rows below give T cell receptor beta chains drawn from one sample of a study of low-dose radiotherapy and immunotherapy resistance in tumors. One entry per CDR3 protein, called by TCRdb with MiXCR from the reads. This sample has 80,000 to 95,000 distinct CDR3 sequences; under 9.5% occur once, and the top ten carry 1%. The sample consisted of PBMCs, taken before treatment. The receptor source for this set is a male donor with prostate cancer. CDR3s include the opening cysteine and the closing phenylalanine or tryptophan. The D gene is left open where the match is weak. Some rows have no size entry. The others give once, few or many, or a class for an expanded clone.

>TRBV5-4|TRBD1|few|TRBJ2-2
TGTGCCAGCAGCTCCTACCCGGACAGGGGCAACACCGGGGAGCTGTTTTTT
CASSSYPDRGNTGELFF
>TRBV27|.|many|TRBJ1-5
TGTGCCAGCAGTGACACAGGGCGGCAGCCCCAGCATTTT
CASSDTGRQPQHF
>TRBV19|.|many|TRBJ1-2
TGTGCCAGTAGCCGACAGACCCGGGGTTACTATGGCTACACCTTC
CASSRQTRGYYGYTF
>TRBV5-6|.|many|TRBJ2-7
TGTGCCAGCAGCTTCGGGACTCCAGACTACGAGCAGTACTTC
CASSFGTPDYEQYF
>TRBV6-5|.|many|TRBJ1-1
TGTGCCAGCAGTTACTCGGGGCAGGGTGAAGCTTTCTTT
CASSYSGQGEAFF
>TRBV28|TRBD2|many|TRBJ2-1
TGTGCCAGCAAATCGGCGGGAGTCGGGTACAATGAGCAGTTCTTC
CASKSAGVGYNEQFF
>TRBV27|.|.|TRBJ2-7
TGTGCCAGCAGTCCCCTGGCGGTGGGCTACGAGCAGTACTTC
CASSPLAVGYEQYF
>TRBV18|.|many|TRBJ2-7
TGTGCCAGCTCACCATTAGGGTCACTAACCTACGAGCAGTACTTC
CASSPLGSLTYEQYF
>TRBV4-1|.|many|TRBJ2-7
TGCGCCAGCAGCCTAACGGACGGATCCTACGAGCAGTACTTC
CASSLTDGSYEQYF
>TRBV7-8|TRBD2|few|TRBJ2-1
TGTGCCAGCAGCCCCGGGACTATCTACAATGAGCAGTTCTTC
CASSPGTIYNEQFF
>TRBV28|TRBD1|.|TRBJ2-7
TGTGCCAGCACCACAGGGGGCCTCCGGGACAGCGGCTCCTACGAGCAGTACTTC
CASTTGGLRDSGSYEQYF
>TRBV7-2|.|many|TRBJ2-2
TGTGCCAGCAGCCCAATGGCCTGGGATGGTGGGGAGCTGTTTTTT
CASSPMAWDGGELFF
>TRBV28|TRBD1|many|TRBJ1-1
TGTGCCAGCAGTTTATCGAGGGGGCAGGGGAACACTGAAGCTTTCTTT
CASSLSRGQGNTEAFF
>TRBV29-1|TRBD2|many|TRBJ2-1
TGCAGTTGGCGGGAGGGCAGTTTCGGTGAGCAGTTCTTC
CSWREGSFGEQFF
>TRBV9|TRBD2|many|TRBJ2-7
TGTGCCAGCAGCGTAGGTTGGGGGGGGTCCAACTACGAGCAGTACTTC
CASSVGWGGSNYEQYF
>TRBV7-9|TRBD2|many|TRBJ2-4
TGTGCCAGCGGACTAGCGGGAGACGGAAACATTCAGTACTTC
CASGLAGDGNIQYF
>TRBV12-3/TRBV12-4|.|many|TRBJ2-2
TGTGCCAGCAGTTTGGACGGGAATGGGGAGCTGTTTTTT
CASSLDGNGELFF
>TRBV7-6|TRBD2|many|TRBJ2-1
TGTGCCAGCAGCAGACTAGCGGGAGTAGGCAATGAGCAGTTCTTC
CASSRLAGVGNEQFF
>TRBV10-3|TRBD1|many|TRBJ2-3
TGTGCCATCAGTACCGGGACAGATAGCACAGATACGCAGTATTTT
CAISTGTDSTDTQYF
>TRBV5-1|.|many|TRBJ2-5
TGTGCCAGCAGTTTGGACACGCAAGAGACCCAGTACTTC
CASSLDTQETQYF
>TRBV28|TRBD1|many|TRBJ2-7
TGTGCCAGCAGTTCCCTCAGGGGGGAGCAGTACTTC
CASSSLRGEQYF
>TRBV3-1|.|many|TRBJ2-3
TGTGCCAGCAGCCAATTAGATACGCAGTATTTT
CASSQLDTQYF
>TRBV19|.|many|TRBJ2-3
TGTGCCAGTAGTATAGGAGGGTCGCGCGCAGATACGCAGTATTTT
CASSIGGSRADTQYF
>TRBV29-1|TRBD1|many|TRBJ2-1
TGCAGCGTCCTGGACAGGGGCCGCCACAATGAGCAGTTCTTC
CSVLDRGRHNEQFF
>TRBV11-2|.|many|TRBJ2-2
TGTGCCAGCGACCAACGGGCCGGGGAGCTGTTTTTT
CASDQRAGELFF
>TRBV4-3|.|many|TRBJ2-7
TGCGCCAGCAGCCATCGTTTCGGTAGCGGATTCTCCTACGAGCAGTACTTC
CASSHRFGSGFSYEQYF
>TRBV7-6|.|many|TRBJ2-7
TGTGCCAGCAGTCAAGCAGGGGTAGACTACGAGCAGTACTTC
CASSQAGVDYEQYF
>TRBV27|TRBD2|many|TRBJ2-7
TGTGCCAGCAGCCCCCCCAGGGGCGATAGCGGGAGGGCCCACGAGCAGTACTTC
CASSPPRGDSGRAHEQYF
>TRBV4-1|TRBD2|many|TRBJ2-4
TGCGCCAGCAGCCCGGGACTAGCGGGAGGCTATGCCAAAAACATTCAGTACTTC
CASSPGLAGGYAKNIQYF
>TRBV28|TRBD2|many|TRBJ2-3
TGTGCCAGCAGTTCCCCGGGACTAGCGACAGATACGCAGTATTTT
CASSSPGLATDTQYF
>TRBV28|TRBD2|many|TRBJ2-7
TGTGCCAGCAGTCCCGGGACTAGCGGCATAAGCTCCTACGAGCAGTACTTC
CASSPGTSGISSYEQYF
>TRBV28|.|many|TRBJ2-5
TGTGCCAGCAGTTCTGGGCCGCCAGAGGAGACCCAGTACTTC
CASSSGPPEETQYF
>TRBV21-1|.|many|TRBJ2-6
TGTGCCAGCAGCAAAGTCTGGGCTGGGGCCAACGTCCTGACTTTC
CASSKVWAGANVLTF
>TRBV12-3/TRBV12-4|TRBD2|many|TRBJ2-1
TGTTCCAGCAGCCCAGGACTAGCGGGAGGGCAGTTCTTC
CSSSPGLAGGQFF
>TRBV2|TRBD1|many|TRBJ2-7
TGTGCCAGCAGTGTGGACAGGGCGTCCCACGAGCAGTACTTC
CASSVDRASHEQYF
>TRBV10-3|TRBD2|many|TRBJ2-1
TGTGCCATCAGGATTATGTCTAGCGGATTGGACAATGAGCAGTTCTTC
CAIRIMSSGLDNEQFF
>TRBV5-5|TRBD1|many|TRBJ2-1
TGTGCCAGCACCTATACTCAGGGGGCGAATGAGCAGTTCTTC
CASTYTQGANEQFF
>TRBV20-1|TRBD1|many|TRBJ1-2
TGCAGTGCCCTCGGGGGACAGGCCTATGGCTACACCTTC
CSALGGQAYGYTF
>TRBV9|.|many|TRBJ2-7
TGTGCCAGCAGCGTAGGTGGGCCCTCCTACGAGCAGTACTTC
CASSVGGPSYEQYF
>TRBV28|.|.|TRBJ2-3
TGTGCCAGCAGTACCCCTCGGAAGAAAGAAGCGGGCCGCACAGATACGCAGTATTTT
CASSTPRKKEAGRTDTQYF
>TRBV29-1|.|many|TRBJ2-2
TGCAGCGTTCGAGGGGGGAGCCGGGGAACCGGGGAGCTGTTTTTT
CSVRGGSRGTGELFF
>TRBV28|.|many|TRBJ1-2
TGTGCCAGCAGTTCCCCGGCTATATATGGCTACACCTTC
CASSSPAIYGYTF
>TRBV19|TRBD2|many|TRBJ2-5
TGTGCCAGTAGCCTAGCGGAGAGAGAGACCCAGTACTTC
CASSLAERETQYF
>TRBV24-1|TRBD2|many|TRBJ2-1
TGTGCCACCAGTTCGAGGATAGCGGGAGGGTCGAATGAGCAGTTCTTC
CATSSRIAGGSNEQFF
>TRBV6-5|.|few|TRBJ2-4
TGTGCCAGCAGTTACTCGAGGTTCGGGGGAGCCAAAAACATTCAGTACTTC
CASSYSRFGGAKNIQYF
>TRBV10-3|TRBD1|many|TRBJ2-2
TGTGCCATCAGTGAGGAGGGACAGAAACCCGGGGAGCTGTTTTTT
CAISEEGQKPGELFF
>TRBV20-1|TRBD1|few|TRBJ2-7
TGCAGTGCTAGTGAGGGACAGCGCATTTCCTACGAGCAGTACTTC
CSASEGQRISYEQYF
>TRBV5-3|.|few|TRBJ2-3
TGTGCCAGCAGCTTGAATACGCGGACAGATACGCAGTATTTT
CASSLNTRTDTQYF
>TRBV7-2|.|many|TRBJ1-1
TGTGCCAGCAGCTTCGCCGACACTGAAGCTTTCTTT
CASSFADTEAFF
>TRBV7-2|.|.|TRBJ2-4
TGTGCCAGCAGCCCGAGGATCGGGGACGGAAACATTCAGTACTTC
CASSPRIGDGNIQYF
>TRBV28|.|many|TRBJ2-7
TGTGCCAGCAGCATCCCGCCCCTCCAAAGGAACGAGCAGTACTTC
CASSIPPLQRNEQYF
>TRBV7-2|.|many|TRBJ2-1
TGTGCCAGCAGCTTAGAATACGAGGAGTTCTTC
CASSLEYEEFF
>TRBV24-1|.|many|TRBJ2-1
TGTGCCACCAGTGATTTCCCCGGGGGCGGCGCCTACAATGAGCAGTTCTTC
CATSDFPGGGAYNEQFF
>TRBV28|TRBD2|.|TRBJ2-7
TGTGCCAGCAGCCGACTAGCGGGCCTTACCTACGAGCAGTACTTC
CASSRLAGLTYEQYF
>TRBV5-4|.|many|TRBJ2-3
TGTGCCAGCAGCTTGGGGGGGACCTACACAGATACGCAGTATTTT
CASSLGGTYTDTQYF
>TRBV20-1|.|many|TRBJ2-1
TGCAGTGCTAGAGATTGGGCAGGGAAGAATGAGCAGTTCTTC
CSARDWAGKNEQFF